These 30 T cell receptor beta chains originate from one sample sequenced in a study of blood T cell repertoires in COVID-19. The assay was immunoSEQ multiplex PCR, and TCRdb's table has in-frame clones only and misses some. The sample has fewer than 350,000 clones, 91% seen once. Sequences were obtained from PBMCs or T cells enriched from blood (not recorded which). The receptors derive from a man aged 40-50 years who had been exposed to COVID-19.

This rearrangement joins TRBV5-1 to TRBJ2-1; maybe TRBD2 (6 bases). Trimming stripped 9 bases from V and 5 bases from J, with 12 bases between. This CDR3 has 12 amino acids. CDR1 and CDR2 from the germline V gene are SGHRS and YFSETQ. CDR3 region: CATAGIDNEQFF. Written as DNA, the CDR3 is TGCGCCACCGCGGGGATTGACAATGAGCAGTTCTTC.

This chain uses TRBV11-3 with TRBJ2-7, with 7 nucleotides matching TRBD2. This CDR3 contains 14 residues. Germline V gene data show CDR1 as SGHNT and CDR2 as YENEEA. V gave up 8 bases and J gave up 2 bases; unmatched junction bases: 9. The CDR3, as DNA: TGTGCCAGCCATAGTAGCGGGCAACCCTACGAGCAGTACTTC. It encodes CASHSSGQPYEQYF.

V is TRBV28 and J is TRBJ1-5, with 10 bases matching TRBD1. Per the germline V gene, CDR1 is MDHEN and CDR2 is SYDVKM. The J segment lost 5 bases and the V segment lost 5 bases, leaving 3 bases of the junction unmatched. This CDR3 contains 14 residues. DNA for the CDR3: TGTGCCAGCAGTGGGACAGGGGATGATCAGCCCCAGCATTTT. Encoded protein: CASSGTGDDQPQHF.

This sequence joins TRBV4-3 and TRBJ1-3, with TRBD1 matching 10 bases. The germline CDR1 and CDR2 sequences are LGHNA and YSLEER. The CDR3 length is 16 residues. J lost 0 bases, V lost 1 base, and 0 bases had no gene match. CDR3 DNA sequence: TGCGCCAGCAGCCAAGGGACAGGGGGCTCTGGAAACACCATATATTTT. This codes for CASSQGTGGSGNTIYF.

CDR3 amino acids: CALGQGALYEQYF. In DNA form, the CDR3 reads TGTGCCCTAGGGCAGGGGGCGTTATACGAGCAGTACTTC. This chain uses TRBV10-3 with TRBJ2-7, with TRBD1 matching over 8 bases. With V trimmed by 11 bases and J by 4 bases, 10 bases remained unmatched. This CDR3 has 13 amino acids. Germline V CDR1 and CDR2: ENHRY, SYGVKD.

The chain has TRBV4-1 and TRBJ1-5; TRBD1 matches 7 bases. V lost 4 bases, J lost 7 bases, and 13 bases stayed unmatched. The CDR3 length is 16 residues. CDR1 and CDR2 from the germline V gene are MGHRA and YSYEKL. CDR3 in amino acids: CASSRKTGVSEQPQHF. In DNA, the CDR3 is TGCGCCAGCAGCCGAAAAACAGGGGTAAGTGAACAGCCCCAGCATTTT.

The V gene is TRBV7-9, the J gene TRBJ2-7, with 8 positions matching TRBD2. Looked up from germline, CDR1 is SEHNR and CDR2 is FQNEAQ (reference sequence). V was clipped by 5 bases and J by 4 bases; unmatched bases: 7. CDR3 size: 14 residues. The CDR3 spells CASSPGTRGYEQYF. The CDR3 DNA reads TGTGCCAGCAGCCCTGGGACTAGGGGGTACGAGCAGTACTTC. Complete variable domain (other parts from reference TRBV7-9 and TRBJ2-7): DTGVSQNPRHKITKRGQNVTFRCDPISEHNRLYWYRQTLGQGPEFLTYFQNEAQLEKSRLLSDRFSAERPKGSFSTLEIQRTEQGDSAMYLCASSPGTRGYEQYFGPGTRLTVT.

The chain combines TRBV10-2 with TRBJ2-5; tentatively, D is TRBD1 (5 bases). V lost 5 bases and J lost 4, with 8 bases in between. The length of the CDR3 is 12 residues. The germline CDR1 and CDR2 sequences are WSHSY and SAAADI. The CDR3: CASSRGSETQYF. CDR3 nucleotide sequence: TGCGCCAGCAGTAGGGGCTCAGAGACCCAGTACTTC.

CDR3 nucleotides: TGTGCCAGCAGTTACTCACAGGGGATGAACACTGAAGCTTTCTTT. This codes for CASSYSQGMNTEAFF. This chain connects TRBV6-5 to TRBJ1-1; 7 nucleotides agree with TRBD1. The CDR3 extends over 15 amino acids. Germline trimming cut 0 bases from V and 0 bases from J; bases unmatched to any gene: 1. Germline-derived CDR1 and CDR2 are MNHEY and SVGAGI.

This sequence joins TRBV27 and TRBJ2-7; the match to TRBD2 covers 10 bases. This CDR3 is 14 amino acids long. Germline V CDR1 and CDR2: MNHEY, SMNVEV (reference sequence). The ends lost 4 bases at V and 4 bases at J; junction bases unmatched: 4. The CDR3 DNA follows: TGTGCCAGCAGTTATAGCGGGAGGTTATACGAGCAGTACTTC. It is translated as CASSYSGRLYEQYF.

V is TRBV4-1 and J is TRBJ2-7, with 11 bases matching TRBD1. Trimming removed 0 bases from V and 3 bases from J; junction bases left unmatched: 4. Germline CDR1 reads MGHRA; CDR2 reads YSYEKL. This CDR3 spans 16 amino acids. In DNA, the CDR3 is TGCGCCAGCAGCCAAGAGGAAGGGACAGGGGGCTACGAGCAGTACTTC. It codes for CASSQEEGTGGYEQYF.

This clone was observed a handful of times. V is TRBV29-1 and J is TRBJ2-7; the D gene is possibly TRBD1 (6 bases). CDR3 size: 11 residues. V lost 5 bases, J lost 6 bases, and 11 bases lay in between. The germline CDR1 and CDR2 sequences are SQVTM and ANQGSEA. CDR3 residues: CSVSSRGEQYF. DNA of the CDR3: TGCAGCGTTTCATCCAGGGGCGAGCAGTACTTC.

The V and J genes are TRBV25-1 and TRBJ1-2, with D perhaps TRBD1 (5 bases). Germline-derived CDR1 and CDR2 are MGHDK and SYGVNS. This CDR3 spans 14 amino acids. V lost 5 bases to trimming and J lost 4 bases, with 14 bases between them. The CDR3 DNA is TGTGCCAGCAGTCCCTCCGGGGGTATCTATGGCTACACCTTC. It encodes CASSPSGGIYGYTF.

The J gene is TRBJ2-7, the V gene TRBV9; TRBD1 matches 8 bases. The CDR3 contains 15 residues. Germline CDR1 is SGDLS and CDR2 is YYNGEE. After removal of 1 base from V and 2 bases from J, the junction contained 5 bases not matched to a gene. The CDR3 DNA reads TGTGCCAGCAGCGTATCTGGACAGGGACCCTACGAGCAGTACTTC. Amino acid sequence: CASSVSGQGPYEQYF.

The genes are TRBV3-1 (or the pseudogene TRBV3-2) and TRBJ1-6, with D possibly being TRBD1 (5 bases). The CDR3 totals 15 residues. The ends were cut back, 1 base at V and 7 bases at J, with 11 bases in the middle. Germline V gene data show CDR1 as LGHDT and CDR2 as YNNKEL (reference sequence). The chain's CDR3 is CASSQGGRINSPLHF. CDR3 bases: TGTGCCAGCAGCCAAGGGGGCAGGATCAATTCACCCCTCCACTTT.

This rearrangement joins TRBV4-1 to TRBJ1-4, with 8 bases fitting TRBD1. CDR3 length equals 16 residues. Unmatched junction bases numbered 8, after V lost 0 bases and J lost 8 bases. Germline CDR1 and CDR2: MGHRA and YSYEKL. CDR3 in DNA: TGCGCCAGCAGCCAAGAGCGGACAGGGAAGGGAGAAAAACTGTTTTTT. This encodes CASSQERTGKGEKLFF.

V gene TRBV7-3 combines with J gene TRBJ2-1; 8 positions match TRBD2. Germline assignment: CDR1 SGHTA and CDR2 FQGTGA. This CDR3 is 14 amino acids long. V was clipped by 2 bases and J by 10 bases; unmatched bases: 7. CDR3 DNA sequence: TGTGCCAGCAGCTTACAAGCGGGAGTCGGCGAGCAGTTCTTC. Translating gives CASSLQAGVGEQFF.

The V and J genes are TRBV7-2 and TRBJ2-1; TRBD2 aligns across 9 bases. V lost 4 bases and J lost 0; bases outside the gene matches: 7. CDR1 and CDR2 from the germline V gene are SGHTA and FQGNSA. CDR3 length equals 17 residues. The CDR3 DNA reads as TGTGCCAGCAGCTCCAGACTAGCGGTGAGCTCCTACAATGAGCAGTTCTTC. Translated, it gives CASSSRLAVSSYNEQFF.

This chain connects TRBV5-6 to TRBJ2-1; 8 bases match TRBD2. The CDR3 has 15 amino acids. CDR1 is SGHDT, CDR2 YYEEEE, per germline. V lost 4 bases to trimming and J lost 13 bases; unmatched junction nucleotides: 16. CDR3 region: CASSVKGLEKVVQFF. Written as DNA, the CDR3 is TGTGCCAGCAGCGTCAAGGGACTAGAGAAGGTGGTCCAGTTCTTC.

The chain recombines TRBV5-1 with TRBJ1-1; D gene ambiguous. This CDR3 is built from 13 residues. Looked up from germline, CDR1 is SGHRS and CDR2 is YFSETQ. V was trimmed by 0 bases and J by 7 bases, leaving 10 bases between them. In nucleotides, the CDR3 is TGCGCCAGCAGCTTGGGGGCAGCTAATGAAGCTTTCTTT. Translating gives CASSLGAANEAFF.

The chain has TRBV4-3 and TRBJ1-1; D gene unclear. V was clipped by 1 base and J by 4 bases, with 10 bases between them. Germline V CDR1 and CDR2: LGHNA, YSLEER. The CDR3 loop spans 14 amino acids. Written as DNA, the CDR3 is TGCGCCAGCAGCCAAGGGCGGGGAAGCACTGAAGCTTTCTTT. This translates into CASSQGRGSTEAFF.

This chain connects TRBV3-1 (or the pseudogene TRBV3-2) to TRBJ2-7; TRBD2 matches 7 bases. Looked up from germline, CDR1 is LGHDT and CDR2 is YNNKEL (reference sequence). The CDR3 runs 16 residues. V shed 4 bases, J shed 2 bases, and the junction held 11 bases outside the gene matches. The CDR3 DNA sequence: TGTGCCAGCAGCCCCCTCCGGCTAGCGGACACCTACGAGCAGTACTTC. Residues: CASSPLRLADTYEQYF.

Only a few counts were recorded for this clone. V gene TRBV6-6 combines with J gene TRBJ1-3, with a weak D call TRBD1 (5 bases). Germline V gene data show CDR1 as MNHNY and CDR2 as SVGAGI (reference sequence). This CDR3 has 15 amino acids. V was trimmed by 9 bases and J by 11 bases, leaving 26 bases between them. The CDR3 sequence is CASRGPARVASPIYF. DNA for the CDR3: TGTGCCAGTCGCGGACCGGCCAGGGTCGCTAGTCCCATATATTTT.

In this sample, this clone turned up once. Written as DNA, the CDR3 is TGTGCCAGCAGTCGGGGGGGTGGTGAGCAGTTCTTC. Its translation: CASSRGGGEQFF. The chain carries TRBV25-1 and TRBJ2-1, with 8 bases that match TRBD2. V shed 5 bases and J 9 bases; nucleotides not matched to a gene: 3. The CDR3 contains 12 residues. Germline V CDR1 and CDR2: MGHDK, SYGVNS.

This clone was seen only once. V and J are TRBV5-8 and TRBJ2-6, with D uncertain. V dropped 0 bases and J dropped 3 bases, with 4 bases sitting between them. CDR3 length: 14 residues. CDR1 SGHTS and CDR2 YDEGEE come from the germline V gene. The CDR3 nucleotides are TGTGCCAGCAGCTTGGCTAGTGGGGCCAACGTCCTGACTTTC. This codes for CASSLASGANVLTF. Together with reference TRBV5-8 and TRBJ2-6, the CDR3 gives the full variable domain: EAGVTQSPTHLIKTRGQQATLRCSPISGHTSVYWYQQALGLGLQFLLWYDEGEERNRGNFPPRFSGRQFPNYSSELNVNALELEDSALYLCASSLASGANVLTFGAGSRLTVL.

The chain is built from TRBV7-3 and TRBJ2-1; TRBD2 matches at 8 bases. Germline V gene data show CDR1 as SGHTA and CDR2 as FQGTGA. J gave up 6 bases and V 5 bases, and 6 bases lay outside the gene matches. The CDR3 is 14 amino acids. In DNA form, the CDR3 reads TGTGCCAGCAGCGCCCCGGGACTAGTCAATGAGCAGTTCTTC. The encoded protein is CASSAPGLVNEQFF.

The chain carries TRBV10-3 and TRBJ1-1, with 12 nucleotides matching TRBD1. The J segment lost 0 bases and the V segment lost 8 bases, leaving 7 bases of the junction unmatched. The CDR3 spans 16 residues. Germline CDR1 ENHRY, CDR2 SYGVKD. CDR3 loop: CAISGTGGRMNTEAFF. DNA of the CDR3: TGTGCCATCTCCGGGACAGGGGGCCGCATGAACACTGAAGCTTTCTTT.

The rearrangement links TRBV29-1 to TRBJ1-2; no clear D gene. This CDR3 spans 12 amino acids. Trimming removed 7 bases from V and 4 bases from J, with 13 bases in between. Germline loops: CDR1 SQVTM, CDR2 ANQGSEA. The CDR3 bases are TGCAGCGCCGGGGAGTCGAGCTATGGCTACACCTTC. It yields the protein CSAGESSYGYTF.

J is TRBJ1-6 and V is TRBV27, with D possibly being TRBD1 (6 bases). Trimming removed 2 bases from V and 5 bases from J, with 10 bases in between. The CDR3 has 15 residues. CDR1 is MNHEY and CDR2 is SMNVEV in the germline V gene (reference sequence). The CDR3 nucleotides read TGTGCCAGCAGTTTAAGGGACAAGAATAATTCACCCCTCCACTTT. Its translation: CASSLRDKNNSPLHF.

J is TRBJ2-2 and V is TRBV24-1, with 7 bases fitting TRBD1. CDR3 length equals 17 residues. Germline V lookup: CDR1 KGHDR, CDR2 SFDVKD. V lost 3 bases, J lost 5 bases, and 11 bases stayed unmatched. For the CDR3, the DNA is TGTGCCACCAGTGATCTAAAACAGGGGTTAGGAACCGGGGAGCTGTTTTTT. It yields the protein CATSDLKQGLGTGELFF.